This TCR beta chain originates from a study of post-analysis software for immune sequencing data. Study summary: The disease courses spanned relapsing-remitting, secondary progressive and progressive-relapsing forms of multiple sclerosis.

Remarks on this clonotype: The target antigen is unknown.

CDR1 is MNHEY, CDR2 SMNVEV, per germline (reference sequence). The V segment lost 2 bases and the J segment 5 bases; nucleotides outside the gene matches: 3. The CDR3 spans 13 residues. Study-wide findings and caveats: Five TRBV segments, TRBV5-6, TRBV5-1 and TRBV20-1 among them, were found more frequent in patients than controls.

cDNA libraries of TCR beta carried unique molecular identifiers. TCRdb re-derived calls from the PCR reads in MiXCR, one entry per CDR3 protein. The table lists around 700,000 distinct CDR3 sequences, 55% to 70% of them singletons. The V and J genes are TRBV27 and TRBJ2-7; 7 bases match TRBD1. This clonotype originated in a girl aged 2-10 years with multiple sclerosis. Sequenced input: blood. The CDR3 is CASSLNRGDEQYF. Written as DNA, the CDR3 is TGTGCCAGCAGTTTAAACAGGGGCGACGAGCAGTACTTC.